The rows below give T cell receptor beta chains drawn from one sample of a study of T cell responses to AZD1222 COVID-19 vaccine. Data came from immunoSEQ multiplex PCR; TCRdb stores just in-frame clones and leaves some out. The sample includes around 100,000 clones, over 90% seen only once; the top ten take less than 5%. The material sequenced was peripheral blood, taken on day 0 of AZD1222 vaccination. The source is an adult in good health. Both conserved end residues are part of each CDR3.

cdr3_aa: CASIQRGAGEAFF
v_call: TRBV6-4
j_call: TRBJ1-1
cdr3_length: 13

cdr3_aa: CSVRAPGPDQPQHF
v_call: TRBV29-1
j_call: TRBJ1-5
cdr3_length: 14

cdr3_aa: CASSSRLNSPLHF
v_call: TRBV25-1
j_call: TRBJ1-6
cdr3_length: 13

cdr3_aa: CASSPRISPNTEAFF
v_call: TRBV18
j_call: TRBJ1-1
cdr3_length: 15

cdr3_aa: CASSLGTVEGPLHF
v_call: TRBV5-4
j_call: TRBJ1-6
cdr3_length: 14

cdr3_aa: CASSLEGGANYGYTF
v_call: TRBV5-1
j_call: TRBJ1-2
cdr3_length: 15

cdr3_aa: CASSDSGTDEAFF
v_call: TRBV6-4
j_call: TRBJ1-1
cdr3_length: 13

cdr3_aa: CASSTYRGEQYF
v_call: TRBV7-3
j_call: TRBJ2-7
cdr3_length: 12

cdr3_aa: CATSLAPGGEQYF
v_call: TRBV18
j_call: TRBJ2-7
cdr3_length: 13

cdr3_aa: CASSGNLGTGDEKLFF
v_call: TRBV5-1
j_call: TRBJ1-4
cdr3_length: 16

cdr3_aa: CASSSGGGEQFF
v_call: TRBV7-9
j_call: TRBJ2-1
cdr3_length: 12

cdr3_aa: CSVERGPYEQYF
v_call: TRBV29-1
j_call: TRBJ2-7
cdr3_length: 12

cdr3_aa: CASSLGQGDEQYF
v_call: TRBV5-1
j_call: TRBJ2-7
cdr3_length: 13

cdr3_aa: CASSRGQGGYEQYF
v_call: TRBV2
j_call: TRBJ2-7
cdr3_length: 14

cdr3_aa: CASSQTGEVTNYGYTF
v_call: TRBV4-1
j_call: TRBJ1-2
cdr3_length: 16

cdr3_aa: CASSIRTGMGNQPQHF
v_call: TRBV19
j_call: TRBJ1-5
cdr3_length: 16